This T cell receptor beta chain originates from a study of blood T cell repertoires in COVID-19. This clone has a handful of counts. As handled by the study authors: Estimated nucleated cell counts came from reference gene primer amplification. Sequenced by immunoSEQ multiplex PCR; TCRdb stores in-frame clones only, minus some. V and J calls and clone size come straight from that table; D and trimming were deduced from the DNA. The sample contains approximately 99,000 clones, approximately 82% of which appear only once. Sequencing was performed on peripheral blood. The receptor was derived from a woman between 65 and 79 years old with acute or convalescent COVID-19.

This CDR3 is CASSVDAASHKNIQYF. The CDR3 bases are TGTGCCAGCAGCGTAGACGCGGCTAGCCACAAAAACATTCAGTACTTC. The chain links TRBV9 to TRBJ2-4; possibly TRBD2 for D (5 bases). The length of the CDR3 is 16 residues. Germline lookup yields CDR1 SGDLS and CDR2 YYNGEE. V lost 0 bases to trimming and J lost 3 bases, with 13 bases between them.